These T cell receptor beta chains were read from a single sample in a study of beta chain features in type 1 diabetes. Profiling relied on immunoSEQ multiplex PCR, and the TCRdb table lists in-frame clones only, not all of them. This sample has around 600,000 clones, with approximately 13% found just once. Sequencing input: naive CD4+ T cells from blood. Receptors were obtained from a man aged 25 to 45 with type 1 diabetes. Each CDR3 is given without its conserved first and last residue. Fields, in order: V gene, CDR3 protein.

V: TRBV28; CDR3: ASSRYEQY
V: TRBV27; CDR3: ASSFTFREGTDYGYT
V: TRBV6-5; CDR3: ASSYSTWTIEAF
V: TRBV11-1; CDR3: ASSLDARSSYEQY
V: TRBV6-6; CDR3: ASSPSEARGEQY
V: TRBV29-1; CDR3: SVAISDRSSQPQH
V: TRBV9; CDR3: ASSQTGGSSEQY
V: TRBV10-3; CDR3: AISGSGQGNEQY
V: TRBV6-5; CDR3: ASSYKAGSTGELF
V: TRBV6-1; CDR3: ASSGTRDTQY
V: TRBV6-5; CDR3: ASSPSAYPEAF
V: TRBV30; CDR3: AWGLAGQETQY
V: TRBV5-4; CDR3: ASSLVSSAETQY
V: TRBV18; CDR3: ASSPNEGARNEQY
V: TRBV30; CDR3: AWSVGVPHEQY
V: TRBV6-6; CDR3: ASSLAGIQETQY
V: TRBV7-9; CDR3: ASSLPGTVAYEQY
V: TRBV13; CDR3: ASSLLLQGAVSPLH
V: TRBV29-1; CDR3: SVSLNTEAF
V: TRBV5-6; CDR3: ASSFGGRGYEQY
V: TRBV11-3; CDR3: ASSFNHGNTEAF
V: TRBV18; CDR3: ASSPPEDTQY
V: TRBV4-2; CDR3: ASSAIAGGNTGELF
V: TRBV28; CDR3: ASTVIPWGVSFTEAF
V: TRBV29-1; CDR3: SVEGRTNTGELF
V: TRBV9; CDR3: ASSVAGENTGELF
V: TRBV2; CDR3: ASSNNRGGDTQY
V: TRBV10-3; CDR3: AIGTGEKAQH
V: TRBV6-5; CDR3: ASSYSKARGSYEQY
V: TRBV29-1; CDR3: SATGSNYGYT
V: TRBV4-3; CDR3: ASSQDGGGNSPLH
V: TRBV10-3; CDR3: AISQLAGGQETQY
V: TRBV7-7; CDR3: ASSPDRADTGELF
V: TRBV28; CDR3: ASSRRDWGQPQH
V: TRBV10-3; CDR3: AISDQRGGETQY